Shown below are 29 T cell receptor beta chains from a single sample sequenced in a study of cytotoxic CD8 clonotypes in ibrutinib-treated CLL. Assay used: immunoSEQ multiplex PCR; TCRdb lists only in-frame clones, some missing. The table includes some 85,000 clones, roughly 80% detected once. Sample: PBMCs, taken after 24 months of ibrutinib treatment. Receptors were obtained from a human donor with chronic lymphocytic leukemia.

This rearrangement joins TRBV5-7 to TRBJ2-3; D not resolved. TRBV5-7 is given ORF status, its function remaining uncertain. The CDR3 length is 16 residues. V dropped 0 bases and J dropped 1 base, with 12 bases sitting between them. Here the CDR3 DNA reads TGTGCCAGCAGCTTGGGCGGCAGCGCGGGCACAGATACGCAGTATTTT. It codes for CASSLGGSAGTDTQYF.

This clone was recorded at least ten times. V is TRBV7-9 and J is TRBJ2-1, with D possibly matching TRBD1 (6 bases). This CDR3 has 16 amino acids. The germline gives CDR1 SEHNR, CDR2 FQNEAQ (reference sequence). V gave up 5 bases and J gave up 7 bases, with 21 bases separating them. CDR3 sequence: CASSQDTQSQGNEQFF. CDR3 DNA: TGTGCCAGCAGCCAAGATACACAGTCTCAGGGGAATGAGCAGTTCTTC. The variable domain in full, completed from reference TRBV7-9 and TRBJ2-1, reads DTGVSQNPRHKITKRGQNVTFRCDPISEHNRLYWYRQTLGQGPEFLTYFQNEAQLEKSRLLSDRFSAERPKGSFSTLEIQRTEQGDSAMYLCASSQDTQSQGNEQFFGPGTRLTVL.

The chain combines TRBV7-7 with TRBJ2-5; 7 bases are a match to TRBD2. This CDR3 spans 14 amino acids. CDR1 and CDR2 from the germline V gene are SSHAT and FNYEAQ (reference sequence). The junction had 4 bases not matched to a gene; V was cut back by 5 bases and J by 1 base. Here the CDR3 DNA reads TGTGCCAGCAGCGGGGGAGGGAGCCAAGAGACCCAGTACTTC. Translating gives CASSGGGSQETQYF.

This clone has a single count. This chain uses TRBV20-1 with TRBJ2-7, with 11 bases matching TRBD2. Germline V gene sequence: CDR1 DFQATT, CDR2 SNEGSKA (reference sequence). This CDR3 region has 11 residues. CDR3 nucleotides: TGCAGTGCTAGAGATCCGACTAGCGGGAAGGTC. Protein: CSARDPTSGKV.

The chain is built from TRBV5-4 and TRBJ1-1, with TRBD1 matching 8 bases. Looked up from germline, CDR1 is SGHNT and CDR2 is YYREEE (reference sequence). The CDR3 has 15 amino acids. V gave up 4 bases and J gave up 5 bases; unmatched junction bases: 10. The CDR3 here is CASSIPQGAKTEAFF. The DNA for the CDR3 is TGTGCCAGCAGCATACCCCAGGGGGCGAAGACTGAAGCTTTCTTT.

The rearrangement uses TRBV30 and TRBJ1-3; unclear D gene. Trimming removed 1 base from V and 4 bases from J, with 14 bases in between. Germline CDR1 is GTSNPN and CDR2 is SVGIG (reference sequence). This CDR3 is built from 15 residues. In DNA, the CDR3 is TGTGCCTGGAGTGGAGACGGCCAGCCGGGAAACACCATATATTTT. It encodes CAWSGDGQPGNTIYF. Full variable domain (missing parts from reference TRBV30 and TRBJ1-3): SQTIHQWPATLVQPVGSPLSLECTVEGTSNPNLYWYRQAAGRGLQLLFYSVGIGQISSEVPQNLSASRPQDRQFILSSKKLLLSDSGFYLCAWSGDGQPGNTIYFGEGSWLTVV.

Ten or more counts support this clone. CDR3 in amino acids: CASSQGGILARQYF. Here the CDR3 DNA reads TGTGCCAGCAGCCAAGGGGGAATTCTGGCTAGACAGTACTTC. This sequence joins TRBV11-2 and TRBJ2-7; D may be TRBD1 (6 bases). This CDR3 spans 14 amino acids. Germline CDR1 is SGHAT and CDR2 is FQNNGV. The V and J ends lost 5 bases and 10 bases respectively, with 21 bases between them.

This chain uses TRBV14 with TRBJ1-3, with D unresolved. V lost 0 bases, J lost 4 bases, and 7 bases lay in between. The CDR3 runs to 14 residues. Germline V CDR1 and CDR2: SGHDN, FVKESK. The chain's CDR3 is CASSQDHTGNTIYF. The CDR3 DNA is TGTGCCAGCAGCCAAGATCACACCGGAAACACCATATATTTT.

CDR3 nucleotides: TGTGCCAGCAGCTTGAGTACAGGGGAATATGGCACTGAAGCTTTCTTT. It specifies CASSLSTGEYGTEAFF. The V and J genes are TRBV5-6 and TRBJ1-1, with TRBD1 matching 7 bases. This CDR3 region has 16 residues. The germline V gene has CDR1 SGHDT and CDR2 YYEEEE. After removal of 1 base from V and 4 bases from J, the junction contained 10 bases not matched to a gene.

The chain links TRBV7-9 to TRBJ2-3; D gene unclear. V shed 3 bases and J shed 2 bases, with 9 bases lying between them. Germline V gives CDR1 SEHNR, CDR2 FQNEAQ (reference sequence). The CDR3 extends over 14 amino acids. The CDR3 DNA follows: TGTGCCAGCAGCTTGGTACTGATCACAGATACGCAGTATTTT. It encodes CASSLVLITDTQYF.

V gene TRBV6-1 combines with J gene TRBJ2-7; tentative D call: TRBD2 (6 bases). The CDR3 covers 14 residues. The ends were cut back, 4 bases at V and 5 bases at J, with 15 bases in the middle. Germline loops: CDR1 MNHNS, CDR2 SASEGT. The CDR3 coding sequence is TGTGCCAGCAGTGTTTGGGGGGTTTCCGACGAGCAGTACTTC. This translates into CASSVWGVSDEQYF.

The J gene is TRBJ1-2, the V gene TRBV7-3, with D possibly matching TRBD1 (6 bases). Trimming stripped 2 bases from V and 2 bases from J, with 21 bases between. The CDR3 runs 18 residues. Germline values: CDR1 SGHTA, CDR2 FQGTGA. The CDR3 loop reads CASSLYPNAGQTNYGYTF. The CDR3 DNA follows: TGTGCCAGCAGCTTATATCCAAACGCCGGACAGACGAACTATGGCTACACCTTC.

The chain is built from TRBV2 and TRBJ1-1, with D possibly TRBD1 on 6 matching bases. The CDR3 consists of 15 residues. The V end was cut by 6 bases, the J end by 0 bases, with 14 bases between. The germline gives CDR1 SNHLY, CDR2 FYNNEI. The CDR3 DNA sequence: TGTGCCAGCAGCCAACTGGGACAAGTGAACACTGAAGCTTTCTTT. Residues: CASSQLGQVNTEAFF.

A few counts support this clone. V gene TRBV5-5 combines with J gene TRBJ2-3; D is unresolved. The V end lost 4 bases, the J end lost 0 bases, and 12 bases lay between the germline ends. Per germline, CDR1 SGHKS and CDR2 YYEKEE (reference sequence). The CDR3 sequence is 15 residues long. Here the CDR3 DNA reads TGTGCCAGCAGCCCTGACGACCTAAGCACAGATACGCAGTATTTT. Encoded protein: CASSPDDLSTDTQYF.

The chain is built from TRBV18 and TRBJ2-7; D gene unclear. Germline V gene sequence: CDR1 KGHSH, CDR2 LQKENI. The CDR3 extends over 12 amino acids. With 5 bases removed from V and 5 bases from J, the gap between germline ends came to 10 bases. Here the CDR3 reads CASSISAHEQYF. CDR3 bases: TGTGCCAGCTCAATTAGTGCCCACGAGCAGTACTTC.

This clone has just a few counts. J is TRBJ2-7 and V is TRBV9; D is unclear. CDR1 and CDR2 (germline): SGDLS, YYNGEE. CDR3 size: 14 residues. Trimming removed 1 base from V and 7 bases from J, with 15 bases in between. CDR3 loop: CASSVRTDPGEQYF. The CDR3 nucleotides read TGTGCCAGCAGCGTAAGGACGGACCCTGGGGAGCAGTACTTC.

This clone was seen more than once but under ten times. The chain links TRBV2 to TRBJ2-7; no firm D call. Germline V gives CDR1 SNHLY, CDR2 FYNNEI. The CDR3 runs 11 residues. V shed 3 bases and J shed 2 bases, with 2 bases lying between them. Here the CDR3 reads CASSDTYEQYF. In nucleotides, the CDR3 is TGTGCCAGCAGTGATACCTACGAGCAGTACTTC. Looking up the rest from reference TRBV2 and TRBJ2-7 gives the full variable domain: EPEVTQTPSHQVTQMGQEVILRCVPISNHLYFYWYRQILGQKVEFLVSFYNNEISEKSEIFDDQFSVERPDGSNFTLKIRSTKLEDSAMYFCASSDTYEQYFGPGTRLTVT.

The V call is TRBV28, the J call TRBJ2-1, with 9 positions matching TRBD2. V gave up 5 bases and J gave up 3 bases; unmatched junction bases: 11. Germline V lookup: CDR1 MDHEN, CDR2 SYDVKM. The length of the CDR3 is 17 residues. The CDR3 region has the DNA TGTGCCAGCAGTACCTTCTCCACAGCGGGGGGCTACAATGAGCAGTTCTTC. Protein: CASSTFSTAGGYNEQFF.

The chain joins TRBV19 to TRBJ2-7; the D gene is possibly TRBD1 (5 bases). Germline assignment: CDR1 LNHDA and CDR2 SQIVND (reference sequence). Trimming cost V 3 bases and J 4 bases, with 10 bases left between them. The CDR3 sequence is 13 residues long. CDR3 nucleotides: TGTGCCAGTAGTATCAGGACAATATACGAGCAGTACTTC. Translation gives CASSIRTIYEQYF.

This sequence joins TRBV29-1 and TRBJ1-1; D uncertain. The germline gives CDR1 SQVTM, CDR2 ANQGSEA. CDR3 length equals 12 residues. Trimming shortened V by 5 bases and J by 3 bases, and 10 bases separated the two germline ends. This CDR3 reads CSVLLWDTEAFF. The CDR3 DNA follows: TGCAGCGTTCTGCTCTGGGACACTGAAGCTTTCTTT.

This sequence joins TRBV2 and TRBJ2-5; TRBD1 or TRBD2 may be the D gene (5 bases each). Trimming took 4 bases from V and 4 from J, leaving 13 bases between them. CDR3 length equals 14 residues. Germline lookup yields CDR1 SNHLY and CDR2 FYNNEI. CDR3 coding DNA: TGTGCCAGCAGTGGGGTCGGGGCGGGAGAGACCCAGTACTTC. Amino acid sequence: CASSGVGAGETQYF.

CDR3 in amino acids: CASSSEKGEQYF. DNA of the CDR3: TGTGCCAGCAGCTCCGAGAAGGGCGAGCAGTACTTC. This sequence joins TRBV6-6 and TRBJ2-7; no definite D call. This CDR3 contains 12 residues. The germline V gene encodes CDR1 MNHNY and CDR2 SVGAGI (reference sequence). Trimming pared 6 bases from V and 6 bases from J, leaving 12 bases between.

This clone showed up many times. V and J are TRBV19 and TRBJ2-3; 8 bases map to TRBD2. Germline CDR1 and CDR2: LNHDA and SQIVND (reference sequence). Trimming at V came to 5 bases and at J to 6 bases, leaving 7 bases not matched to a gene. This CDR3 contains 14 residues. CDR3 sequence reads: CASSLSGSSDTQYF. CDR3 DNA sequence: TGTGCCAGTAGTTTAAGCGGGAGTAGCGATACGCAGTATTTT.

J is TRBJ2-7 and V is TRBV6-7; D uncertain. TRBV6-7 is assigned to the ORF class and has an uncertain function. The V gene lost 2 bases and the J gene lost 4 bases, with 24 bases spanning the gap. The CDR3 loop spans 18 amino acids. The CDR3 region is CASSYTPRWVQAVYEQYF. The CDR3 nucleotides read TGTGCCAGCAGTTACACTCCCCGTTGGGTTCAGGCGGTATACGAGCAGTACTTC.

The chain links TRBV28 to TRBJ1-2; D is possibly TRBD1 (6 bases). With 2 bases removed from V and 2 bases from J, the gap between germline ends came to 9 bases. Germline CDR1 reads MDHEN; CDR2 reads SYDVKM. The CDR3 has 14 amino acids. The CDR3 reads CASSLVGQNYGYTF. CDR3 sequence (DNA): TGTGCCAGCAGTTTAGTCGGACAGAACTATGGCTACACCTTC.

The chain recombines TRBV2 with TRBJ1-2; TRBD1 might be the D (6 bases). V gave up 7 bases and J gave up 0 bases, with 12 bases separating them. This CDR3 is 14 amino acids long. CDR1 and CDR2 (germline): SNHLY, FYNNEI. CDR3 DNA sequence: TGTGCCAGCACCTACAGGGTTTCTAACTATGGCTACACCTTC. This sequence encodes CASTYRVSNYGYTF.

The chain combines TRBV7-9 with TRBJ2-5, with D uncertain. The length of the CDR3 is 17 residues. Deletions cut 2 bases from V and 2 bases from J, with 18 bases between. CDR1 and CDR2 from the germline V gene are SEHNR and FQNEAQ (reference sequence). The CDR3 protein is CASSLHSIGRRQETQYF. The CDR3 DNA is TGTGCCAGCAGCTTACATAGTATAGGACGAAGACAAGAGACCCAGTACTTC.

This clone was seen just once. V gene TRBV4-1 combines with J gene TRBJ2-1; 9 nucleotides agree with TRBD2. Germline-derived CDR1 and CDR2 are MGHRA and YSYEKL. The ends lost 4 bases at V and 9 bases at J; junction bases unmatched: 10. CDR3 length equals 15 residues. The CDR3 nucleotides are TGCGCCAGCAGCCCCGGTGGTAGCGGGAGAAGTGAGCAGTTCTTC. Encoded protein: CASSPGGSGRSEQFF.

The rearrangement uses TRBV28 and TRBJ1-2; possibly TRBD1 for D (5 bases). Germline V gene data show CDR1 as MDHEN and CDR2 as SYDVKM. V shed 5 bases and J shed 0 bases, with 10 bases lying between them. The CDR3 has 14 residues. The CDR3 spells CASSRGTANYGYTF. CDR3 DNA sequence: TGTGCCAGCAGTCGGGGCACAGCTAACTATGGCTACACCTTC.